This T cell receptor (beta chain) was observed in a study of Tregs in tolerant kidney transplant recipients. Study background: The nonmyeloablative bone marrow transplants came from related graft donors, with transient mixed chimerism.

Produced via immunoSEQ multiplex PCR; TCRdb's table is partial and in-frame only. The repertoire consists of approximately 99,000 clones, with around 87% occurring once and the leading ten covering more than 0.3%. CDR3 length: 16 amino acids. The V gene lost 3 bases and the J gene lost 5 bases, with 19 bases spanning the gap. CDR1 is ENHRY, CDR2 SYGVKD, per germline. To note about this clone: As yet, its antigen is unknown.

Thawed PBMCs were FACS-sorted into unstimulated CD4+CD25+CD127- regulatory T cells, CD4+CD25- non-regulatory cells, CD4 and CD8 cells. Regarding the study as a whole: Tregs expanded with activated donor B cells seemed most donor-specific. Biological reproducibility was not directly addressed in this study.

This clonotype was obtained from a human donor who received a combined kidney and bone marrow transplant. The sample was CD4+ T cells from blood, taken before the transplant. The chain employs TRBV10-3 and TRBJ2-5; D perhaps matches TRBD2 (6 bases). As DNA, the CDR3 is TGTGCCATCAGTGAAGGAGAGGCTACGGGGGTTGAGACCCAGTACTTC. Its protein product is CAISEGEATGVETQYF.